This TCR beta chain emerged from a study of breast tumors, draining lymph nodes, adjacent tissues. With regard to this clonotype: Its target is unknown.

TCRdb re-called the multiplex PCR reads through MiXCR, storing one row per CDR3 protein. The sample shows some 100,000 distinct CDR3 sequences, approximately 22% of them seen only once. Study-wide findings and caveats: Most tumor T cells seemingly derive from lymph node, then expand in tumor.

Breast cancer patients provided tissue from their axillary draining lymph nodes. This CDR3 is 11 amino acids long. Trimming removed 6 bases at V and 5 bases at J, with 5 bases between. The germline CDR1 and CDR2 sequences are SGHTS and YDEGEE. The chain has TRBV5-8 and TRBJ2-2; the D is unclear. The source of this sequence is a female donor with breast cancer. Some clones in this sample may be carry-over from other donors' samples. Sequencing was carried out using axillary lymph node tissue. CDR3 region: CASTRTGELFF. The CDR3 coding sequence is TGTGCCAGCACCCGGACCGGGGAGCTGTTTTTT.